Shown below are 15 T cell receptor beta chains from a single sample sequenced in a study of blood T cell repertoires in COVID-19. Clones were read by immunoSEQ multiplex PCR, and TCRdb kept only the in-frame ones, dropping some. This repertoire shows approximately 180,000 clones, more than 75% found once; its top ten account for roughly 1.2%. Material for sequencing was PBMCs or T cells enriched from blood (not recorded which). All receptors come from a human donor with acute COVID-19. The donor label of this sample is uncertain.

The chain carries TRBV9 and TRBJ2-7, with a possible D match to TRBD1 (7 bases). The CDR3 contains 14 residues. Trimming cost V 1 base and J 4 bases, with 12 bases left between them. The germline V gene has CDR1 SGDLS and CDR2 YYNGEE. DNA of the CDR3: TGTGCCAGCAGCGTACAGGGGGGCCAGTACGAGCAGTACTTC. It translates to CASSVQGGQYEQYF.

V gene TRBV7-3 combines with J gene TRBJ2-2; 8 bases match TRBD1. Trimming removed 6 bases from V and 3 bases from J; junction bases left unmatched: 3. The CDR3 covers 14 residues. Germline CDR1 is SGHTA and CDR2 is FQGTGA. This CDR3 reads CASRKDRDTGELFF. The CDR3 DNA follows: TGTGCCAGCAGGAAGGACAGGGACACCGGGGAGCTGTTTTTT.

The J gene is TRBJ1-6, the V gene TRBV7-3; 7 bases fit TRBD1. With V trimmed by 0 bases and J by 10 bases, 15 bases remained unmatched. The CDR3 has 18 residues. Germline V gene data show CDR1 as SGHTA and CDR2 as FQGTGA. CDR3 region: CASSLTWGQLQVGSPLHF. The CDR3 DNA sequence: TGTGCCAGCAGCTTAACCTGGGGACAGCTTCAGGTAGGATCACCCCTCCACTTT. The full variable domain, its missing parts supplied by reference TRBV7-3 and TRBJ1-6, is GAGVSQTPSNKVTEKGKYVELRCDPISGHTALYWYRQSLGQGPEFLIYFQGTGAADDSGLPNDRFFAVRPEGSVSTLKIQRTERGDSAVYLCASSLTWGQLQVGSPLHFGNGTRLTVT.

The genes are TRBV30 and TRBJ1-1; TRBD1 matches 8 bases. CDR3 length equals 14 residues. Germline CDR1 is GTSNPN and CDR2 is SVGIG (reference sequence). V trimming: 0 bases; J trimming: 1 base; junction bases outside the gene matches: 1. The CDR3 sequence is CAWSVGTGNTEAFF. In DNA, the CDR3 is TGTGCCTGGAGTGTAGGGACAGGGAACACTGAAGCTTTCTTT.

The genes are TRBV30 and TRBJ1-1; TRBD1 matches at 9 bases. The CDR3 has 14 amino acids. V was clipped by 3 bases and J by 3 bases; unmatched bases: 5. Germline V gives CDR1 GTSNPN, CDR2 SVGIG (reference sequence). The CDR3 nucleotides read TGTGCCTGGAGGGGACAGGGAGGGCACACTGAAGCTTTCTTT. Translation: CAWRGQGGHTEAFF.

The J gene is TRBJ2-5, the V gene TRBV5-1, with TRBD2 identical over 9 bases. The CDR3 has 15 amino acids. CDR1 and CDR2 from the germline V gene are SGHRS and YFSETQ. V lost 4 bases to trimming and J lost 5 bases; unmatched junction nucleotides: 9. CDR3 in amino acids: CASSVRGGPLETQYF. CDR3 in DNA: TGCGCCAGCAGCGTGCGGGGGGGCCCCCTCGAGACCCAGTACTTC.

V gene TRBV11-2 combines with J gene TRBJ2-4, with D possibly being TRBD2 (6 bases). Germline V gives CDR1 SGHAT, CDR2 FQNNGV. The CDR3 runs to 17 residues. V was pared by 4 bases and J by 0 bases, with 16 bases between. CDR3 protein: CASSSLATALAKNIQYF. The CDR3 DNA is TGTGCCAGCAGCTCCCTAGCGACCGCGTTAGCCAAAAACATTCAGTACTTC.

The rearrangement joins TRBV20-1 to TRBJ2-2, with 9 nucleotides matching TRBD2. V lost 3 bases and J lost 5; bases outside the gene matches: 7. The CDR3 sequence is 15 residues long. Germline lookup yields CDR1 DFQATT and CDR2 SNEGSKA (reference sequence). The CDR3 bases are TGCAGTGCTAGTACGGTAGCGGGGGATACCGGGGAGCTGTTTTTT. Protein: CSASTVAGDTGELFF.

The chain uses TRBV15 and TRBJ2-3, with TRBD1 matching over 7 bases. Germline assignment: CDR1 LNHNV and CDR2 YYDKDF (reference sequence). V trimming: 0 bases; J trimming: 3 bases; junction bases outside the gene matches: 3. The CDR3 runs 15 residues. The chain's CDR3 is CATSREGQRTDTQYF. The CDR3, as DNA: TGTGCCACCAGCAGAGAGGGACAGAGGACAGATACGCAGTATTTT.

V gene TRBV9 combines with J gene TRBJ2-7, with D possibly matching TRBD2 (5 bases). Trimming removed 4 bases at V and 3 bases at J, with 14 bases between. CDR1 is SGDLS and CDR2 is YYNGEE in the germline V gene. The CDR3 has 14 amino acids. For the CDR3, the DNA is TGTGCCAGCAGCCCCGGGCTAGCTAACTACGAGCAGTACTTC. Translated, it gives CASSPGLANYEQYF.

The J gene is TRBJ1-6, the V gene TRBV5-4; tentative D call: TRBD1 (6 bases). The CDR3 consists of 15 residues. V was pared by 1 base and J by 7 bases, with 12 bases between. Germline V CDR1 and CDR2: SGHNT, YYREEE (reference sequence). CDR3 sequence: CASSLRGGSNSPLHF. CDR3 sequence (DNA): TGTGCCAGCAGCTTGAGAGGGGGTTCGAATTCACCCCTCCACTTT.

This rearrangement joins TRBV7-6 to TRBJ1-2; D is unresolved. CDR1 is SGHVS and CDR2 is FNYEAQ in the germline V gene. The CDR3 runs 14 residues. V lost 1 base and J lost 4, with 10 bases in between. The CDR3 coding sequence is TGTGCCAGCAGCTTAGATTCAGTGCCCTATGGCTACACCTTC. This translates into CASSLDSVPYGYTF.

The chain couples TRBV9 to TRBJ1-1, with D possibly being TRBD1 (6 bases). With 3 bases removed from V and 11 bases from J, the gap between germline ends came to 17 bases. This CDR3 has 13 amino acids. Per germline, CDR1 SGDLS and CDR2 YYNGEE. Here the CDR3 DNA reads TGTGCCAGCAGCGCCGACCTACAGGGTTCTGCTTTCTTT. This encodes CASSADLQGSAFF.

In this sample, this clone turned up once. The DNA of the CDR3 is TGTGCCACTGACAGGGGGAAGTATGGCTACACCTTC. It codes for CATDRGKYGYTF. The rearrangement uses TRBV19 and TRBJ1-2; 9 positions agree with TRBD1. J gave up 5 bases and V 10 bases, and 5 bases lay outside the gene matches. The CDR3 runs 12 residues. CDR1 LNHDA and CDR2 SQIVND come from the germline V gene (reference sequence).

This clone has more than one count but fewer than ten. The chain recombines TRBV6-1 with TRBJ1-5, with D unclear. Germline V CDR1 and CDR2: MNHNS, SASEGT. The V end was cut by 1 base, the J end by 7 bases, with 14 bases between. This CDR3 has 15 residues. Written as DNA, the CDR3 is TGTGCCAGCAGTGAAGGCCGGAATGAGCGGCAGCCCCAGCATTTT. This gives the protein CASSEGRNERQPQHF.